The text below deals with one T cell receptor beta chain. Original handling: Amplification of reference gene primers was used by the study to estimate nucleated cell counts. The table came from immunoSEQ multiplex PCR; TCRdb's copy has only in-frame clones and leaves some out. V, J and clone size are taken as reported in that table, and D and trimming were inferred from the DNA itself. The sample shows around 200,000 clones, around 82% of them seen only once. Germline V lookup: CDR1 MNHEY, CDR2 SVGAGI. This CDR3 spans 15 amino acids. V lost 5 bases and J lost 4, with 17 bases in between. This sample stems from a study of blood T cell repertoires in COVID-19. About the study: Sites across the United States, Italy and Spain contributed samples from acute and convalescent COVID-19. The analysed material was cDNA or gDNA that came from T cells, B-cell-depleted T cells, or PBMCs.

This TCR was sampled from a middle-aged man with active or convalescent COVID-19. What was sequenced was peripheral blood. This chain links TRBV6-5 with TRBJ1-2; a weak D match, TRBD1 (6 bases). The CDR3 sequence is CASSNYRERGYGYTF. CDR3 nucleotide sequence: TGTGCCAGCAGTAACTACAGGGAGAGGGGCTATGGCTACACCTTC.